The clone carrying this T cell receptor beta chain showed up many times. Its antigen is as yet unknown. Amplification of TCR beta CDR3 regions used RNA as the template. Using the HTBI primer set, a first-round RT-PCR was run on the TCR CDR3. TCRdb used MiXCR to reprocess the multiplex PCR reads, holding one entry per CDR3 protein. In the table there are about 540,000 distinct CDR3 sequences, about 45% of which are singletons. This entry belongs to a study of T cells in Graves' hyperthyroidism and ophthalmopathy. General study findings and limits: With a median lead of 6.5 months before onset, the model predicted ophthalmopathy. Stable hyperthyroidism was separated from ophthalmopathy by a model based on 13 V-J features.

The germline gives CDR1 SEHNR, CDR2 FQNEAQ (reference sequence). The CDR3 contains 13 residues. V was pared by 5 bases and J by 6 bases, with 6 bases of the junction left unmatched. The J gene is TRBJ1-1, the V gene TRBV7-9, with 7 bases fitting TRBD1. The clonotype was recovered from a woman aged 18-30 years with Graves' hyperthyroidism. The sequencing sample was made of peripheral blood or thyroid tissue (not recorded which). The CDR3 loop reads CASSALGQPEAFF. CDR3 sequence (DNA): TGTGCCAGCAGCGCCTTGGGACAGCCTGAAGCTTTCTTT.